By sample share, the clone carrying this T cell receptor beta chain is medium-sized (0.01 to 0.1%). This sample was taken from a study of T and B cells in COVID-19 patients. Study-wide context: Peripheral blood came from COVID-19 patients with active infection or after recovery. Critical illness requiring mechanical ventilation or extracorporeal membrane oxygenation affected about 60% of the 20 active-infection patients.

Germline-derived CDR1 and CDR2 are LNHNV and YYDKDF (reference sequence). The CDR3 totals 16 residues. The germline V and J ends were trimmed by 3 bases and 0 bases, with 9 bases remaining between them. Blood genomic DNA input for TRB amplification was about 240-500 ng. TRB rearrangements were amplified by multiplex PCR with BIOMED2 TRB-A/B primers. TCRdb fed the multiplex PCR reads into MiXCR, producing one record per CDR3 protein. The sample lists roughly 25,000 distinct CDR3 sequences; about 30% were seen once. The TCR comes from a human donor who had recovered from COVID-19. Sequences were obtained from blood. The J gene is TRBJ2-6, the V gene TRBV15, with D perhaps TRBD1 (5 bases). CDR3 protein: CATSSQRGSGANVLTF. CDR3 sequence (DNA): TGTGCCACCAGCAGCCAAAGGGGCTCTGGGGCCAACGTCCTGACTTTC.